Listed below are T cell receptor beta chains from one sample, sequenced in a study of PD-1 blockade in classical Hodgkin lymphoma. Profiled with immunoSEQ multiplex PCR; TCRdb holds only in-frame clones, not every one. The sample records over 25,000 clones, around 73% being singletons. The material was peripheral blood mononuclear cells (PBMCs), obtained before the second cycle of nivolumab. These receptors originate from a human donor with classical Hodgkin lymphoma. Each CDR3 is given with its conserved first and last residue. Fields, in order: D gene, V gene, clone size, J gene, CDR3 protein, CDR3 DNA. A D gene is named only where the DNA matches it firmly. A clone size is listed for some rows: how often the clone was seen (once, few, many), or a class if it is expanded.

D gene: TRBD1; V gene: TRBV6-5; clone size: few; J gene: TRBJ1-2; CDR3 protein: CASSYSGTVYYGYTF; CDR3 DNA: TGTGCCAGCAGTTACTCGGGGACAGTCTACTATGGCTACACCTTC
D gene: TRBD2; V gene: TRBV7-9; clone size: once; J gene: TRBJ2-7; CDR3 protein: CASSGGTTYEQYF; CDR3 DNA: TGTGCCAGCAGCGGGGGGACTACGTACGAGCAGTACTTC
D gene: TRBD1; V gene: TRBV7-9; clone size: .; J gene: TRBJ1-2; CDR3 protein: CASSQTGEGYTF; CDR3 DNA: TGTGCCAGCAGCCAGACAGGGGAGGGCTACACCTTC
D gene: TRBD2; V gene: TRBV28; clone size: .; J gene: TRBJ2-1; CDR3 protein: CASTHPWGGNEQFF; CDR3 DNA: TGTGCCAGCACCCACCCTTGGGGGGGGAATGAGCAGTTCTTC
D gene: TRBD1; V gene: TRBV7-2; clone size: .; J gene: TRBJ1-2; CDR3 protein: CASSFGQGANYGYTF; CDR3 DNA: TGTGCCAGCAGCTTCGGACAGGGGGCTAACTATGGCTACACCTTC
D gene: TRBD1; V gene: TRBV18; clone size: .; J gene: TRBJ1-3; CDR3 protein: CASSPGTGSGNTIYF; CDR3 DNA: TGTGCCAGCTCCCCGGGGACAGGGTCCGGAAACACCATATATTTT
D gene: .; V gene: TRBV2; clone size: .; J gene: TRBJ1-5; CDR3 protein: CASSDMVLDQPQHF; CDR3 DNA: TGTGCCAGCAGTGATATGGTACTGGATCAGCCCCAGCATTTT
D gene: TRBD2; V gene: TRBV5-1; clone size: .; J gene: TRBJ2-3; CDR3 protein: CASSLVLAGGTSDTQYF; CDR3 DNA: TGCGCCAGCAGCTTGGTACTAGCGGGGGGGACCTCAGATACGCAGTATTTT
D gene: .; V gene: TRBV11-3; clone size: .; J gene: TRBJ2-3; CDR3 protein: CASSLMSRVTDTQYF; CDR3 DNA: TGTGCCAGCAGCTTAATGAGCAGGGTGACAGATACGCAGTATTTT
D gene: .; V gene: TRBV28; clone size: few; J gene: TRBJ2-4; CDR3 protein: CASSLWGLAKNIQYF; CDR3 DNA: TGTGCCAGCAGTTTATGGGGACTAGCCAAAAACATTCAGTACTTC
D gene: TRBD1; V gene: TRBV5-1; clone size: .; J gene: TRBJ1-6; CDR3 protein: CASSVGQVFNSPLHF; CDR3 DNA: TGCGCCAGCAGCGTCGGACAGGTGTTTAATTCACCCCTCCACTTT
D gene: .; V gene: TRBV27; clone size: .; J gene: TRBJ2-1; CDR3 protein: CASSLGMINEQFF; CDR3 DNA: TGTGCCAGCAGTTTAGGGATGATCAATGAGCAGTTCTTC
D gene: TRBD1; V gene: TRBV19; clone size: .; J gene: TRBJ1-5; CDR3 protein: CASSGIQGANQPQHF; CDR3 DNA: TGTGCCAGTAGTGGTATACAGGGGGCAAATCAGCCCCAGCATTTT
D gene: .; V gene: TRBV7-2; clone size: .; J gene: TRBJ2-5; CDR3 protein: CASSPPGVRDQETQYF; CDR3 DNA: TGTGCCAGCAGCCCACCGGGGGTTCGGGACCAAGAGACCCAGTACTTC
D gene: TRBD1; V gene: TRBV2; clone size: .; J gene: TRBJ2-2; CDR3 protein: CASSRTGENTGELFF; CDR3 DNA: TGTGCCAGCAGTCGCACAGGGGAGAACACCGGGGAGCTGTTTTTT
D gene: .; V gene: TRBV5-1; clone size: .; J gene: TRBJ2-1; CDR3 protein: CASSSSFGASYNEQFF; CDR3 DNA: TGCGCCAGCAGCTCATCATTTGGGGCATCCTACAATGAGCAGTTCTTC
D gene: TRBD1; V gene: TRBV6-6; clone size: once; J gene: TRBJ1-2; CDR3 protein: CASSLHPDRVYGYTF; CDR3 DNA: TGTGCCAGCAGCCTACATCCAGACAGGGTCTATGGCTACACCTTC
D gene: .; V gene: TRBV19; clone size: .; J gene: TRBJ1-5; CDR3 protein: CATTAGAEQPQHF; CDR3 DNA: TGTGCCACTACGGCAGGGGCCGAGCAGCCCCAGCATTTT
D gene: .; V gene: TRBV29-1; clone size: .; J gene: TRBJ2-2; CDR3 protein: CSVGLSNTGELFF; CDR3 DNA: TGCAGCGTTGGATTGAGTAACACCGGGGAGCTGTTTTTT
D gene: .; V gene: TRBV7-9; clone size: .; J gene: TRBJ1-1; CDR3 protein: CASSLQAMITEAFF; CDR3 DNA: TGTGCCAGCAGCTTACAGGCCATGATCACTGAAGCTTTCTTT
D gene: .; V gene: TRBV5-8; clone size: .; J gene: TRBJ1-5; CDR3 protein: CASSLWGGSSNQPQHF; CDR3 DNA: TGTGCCAGCAGCTTGTGGGGCGGGAGTAGTAATCAGCCCCAGCATTTT
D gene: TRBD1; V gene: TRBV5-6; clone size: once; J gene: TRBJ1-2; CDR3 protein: CASSRDSYGYTF; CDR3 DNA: TGTGCCAGCAGCCGGGACAGCTATGGCTACACCTTC
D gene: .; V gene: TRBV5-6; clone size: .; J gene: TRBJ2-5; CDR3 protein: CASSFSGPLPQTQYF; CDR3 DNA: TGTGCCAGCAGCTTCTCCGGGCCGCTCCCACAGACCCAGTACTTC
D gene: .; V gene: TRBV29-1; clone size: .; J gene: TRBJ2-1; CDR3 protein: CSVAKAYNEQFF; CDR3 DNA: TGCAGCGTTGCTAAGGCCTACAATGAGCAGTTCTTC
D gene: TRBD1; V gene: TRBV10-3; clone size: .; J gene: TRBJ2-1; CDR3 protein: CAIRDREADNEQFF; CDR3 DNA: TGTGCCATCAGGGACAGGGAGGCGGATAATGAGCAGTTCTTC
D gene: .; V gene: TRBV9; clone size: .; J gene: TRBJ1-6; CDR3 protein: CASSDRRGGNSPLHF; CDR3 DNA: TGTGCCAGCAGCGATAGGCGAGGGGGTAATTCACCCCTCCACTTT
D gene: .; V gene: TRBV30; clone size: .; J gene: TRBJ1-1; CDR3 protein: CAWKIAMNTEAFF; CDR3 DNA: TGTGCCTGGAAAATTGCGATGAACACTGAAGCTTTCTTT
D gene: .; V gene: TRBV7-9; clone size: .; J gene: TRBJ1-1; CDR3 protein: CASSFQVGRNTEAFF; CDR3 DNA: TGTGCCAGCAGTTTTCAAGTGGGGCGGAACACTGAAGCTTTCTTT
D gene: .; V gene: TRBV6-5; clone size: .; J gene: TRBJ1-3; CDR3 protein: CASSYAGGSGNTIYF; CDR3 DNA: TGTGCCAGCAGTTACGCGGGGGGGTCTGGAAACACCATATATTTT
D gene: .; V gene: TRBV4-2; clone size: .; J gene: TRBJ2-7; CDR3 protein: CASSQDRSVGYEQYF; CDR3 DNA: TGTGCCAGCAGCCAAGATCGCAGTGTCGGCTACGAGCAGTACTTC
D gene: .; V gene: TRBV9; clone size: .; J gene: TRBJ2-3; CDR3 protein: CASSVGAQPGTDTQYF; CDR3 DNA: TGTGCCAGCAGCGTAGGTGCACAACCCGGCACAGATACGCAGTATTTT
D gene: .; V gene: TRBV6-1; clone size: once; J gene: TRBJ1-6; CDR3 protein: CASSEQGWAVADSPLHF; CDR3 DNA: TGTGCCAGCAGTGAACAAGGCTGGGCTGTTGCCGATTCACCCCTCCACTTT
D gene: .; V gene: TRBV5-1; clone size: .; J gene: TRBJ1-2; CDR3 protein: CASSYLGGNYGYTF; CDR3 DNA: TGCGCCAGCAGCTATTTGGGCGGCAACTATGGCTACACCTTC
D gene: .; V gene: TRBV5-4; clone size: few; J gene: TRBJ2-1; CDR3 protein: CASNQVPSSYNEQFF; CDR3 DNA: TGTGCCAGCAACCAGGTTCCAAGCTCCTACAATGAGCAGTTCTTC
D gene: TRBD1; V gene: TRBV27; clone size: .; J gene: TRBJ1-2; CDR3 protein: CASKDGGGIYGYTF; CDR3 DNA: TGTGCCAGCAAAGATGGAGGGGGCATCTATGGCTACACCTTC
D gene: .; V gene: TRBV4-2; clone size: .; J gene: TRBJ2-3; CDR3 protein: CASSRGDTQYF; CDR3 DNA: TGTGCCAGCAGCCGGGGTGATACGCAGTATTTT
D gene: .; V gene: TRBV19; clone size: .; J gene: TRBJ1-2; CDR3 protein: CASRDGTENYGYTF; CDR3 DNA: TGTGCCAGCCGAGACGGGACGGAGAACTATGGCTACACCTTC
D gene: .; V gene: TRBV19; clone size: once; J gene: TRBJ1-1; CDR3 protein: CASSIGGHGTEAFF; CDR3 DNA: TGTGCCAGTAGTATTGGGGGGCATGGCACTGAAGCTTTCTTT
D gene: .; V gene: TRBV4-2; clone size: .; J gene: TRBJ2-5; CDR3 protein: CASSQEGFRQETQYF; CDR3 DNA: TGTGCCAGCAGCCAAGAAGGCTTCCGGCAAGAGACCCAGTACTTC
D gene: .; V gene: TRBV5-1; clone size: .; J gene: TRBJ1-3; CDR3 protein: CASSPMMWGMSGNTIYF; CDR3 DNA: TGCGCCAGCAGCCCGATGATGTGGGGGATGTCCGGAAACACCATATATTTT
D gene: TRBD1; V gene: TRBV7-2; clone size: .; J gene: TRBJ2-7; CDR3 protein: CASSFGQGLTYEQYF; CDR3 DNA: TGTGCCAGCAGCTTTGGACAGGGGCTAACCTACGAGCAGTACTTC
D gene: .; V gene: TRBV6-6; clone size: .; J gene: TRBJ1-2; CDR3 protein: CASSSGTSYYGYTF; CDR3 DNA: TGTGCCAGCAGTTCCGGGACATCTTACTATGGCTACACCTTC
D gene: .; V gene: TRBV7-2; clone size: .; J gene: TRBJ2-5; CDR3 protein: CASSFSRGRETQYF; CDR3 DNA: TGTGCCAGCAGCTTTAGTAGGGGCCGGGAGACCCAGTACTTC
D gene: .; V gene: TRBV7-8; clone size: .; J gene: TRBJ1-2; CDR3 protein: CASSSGTAGAYGYTF; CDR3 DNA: TGTGCCAGCAGCTCGGGGACCGCCGGCGCCTATGGCTACACCTTC
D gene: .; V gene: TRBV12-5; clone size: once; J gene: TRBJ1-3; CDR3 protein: CASGILYPSMFSGNTIYF; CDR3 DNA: TGTGCTAGTGGCATACTTTACCCCTCTATGTTCTCTGGAAACACCATATATTTT
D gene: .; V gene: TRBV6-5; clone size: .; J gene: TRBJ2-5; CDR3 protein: CASSYGETQYF; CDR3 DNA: TGTGCCAGCAGTTACGGGGAGACCCAGTACTTC
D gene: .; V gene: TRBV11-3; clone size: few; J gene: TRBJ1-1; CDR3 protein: CASSENTEAFF; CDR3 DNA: TGTGCCAGCAGCGAAAACACTGAAGCTTTCTTT
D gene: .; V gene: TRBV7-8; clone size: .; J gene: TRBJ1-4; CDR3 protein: CASSGSNRGGEKLFF; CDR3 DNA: TGTGCCAGCAGCGGGAGCAACCGCGGCGGCGAAAAACTGTTTTTT
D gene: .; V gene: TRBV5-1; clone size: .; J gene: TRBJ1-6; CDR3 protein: CASSSLGVGGSPLHF; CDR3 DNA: TGCGCCAGCAGCTCGTTGGGGGTGGGCGGTTCACCCCTCCACTTT
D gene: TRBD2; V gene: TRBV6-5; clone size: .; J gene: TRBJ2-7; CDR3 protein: CASSYWASGGSYEQYF; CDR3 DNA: TGTGCCAGCAGTTACTGGGCTAGCGGTGGTTCCTACGAGCAGTACTTC
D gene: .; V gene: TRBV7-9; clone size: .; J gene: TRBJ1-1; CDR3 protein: CASSPTTGGTEAFF; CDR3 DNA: TGTGCCAGCAGCCCAACGACTGGGGGGACTGAAGCTTTCTTT
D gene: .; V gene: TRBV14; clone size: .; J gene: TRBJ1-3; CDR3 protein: CASSPTGYTIYF; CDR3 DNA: TGTGCCAGCAGCCCGACAGGTTACACCATATATTTT
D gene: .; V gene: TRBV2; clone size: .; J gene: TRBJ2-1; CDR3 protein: CASSDSGEQFF; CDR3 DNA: TGTGCCAGCAGTGATAGCGGTGAGCAGTTCTTC
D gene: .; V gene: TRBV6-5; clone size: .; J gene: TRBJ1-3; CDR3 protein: CASSYSDRLPHTIYF; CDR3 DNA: TGTGCCAGCAGTTACTCTGACCGGCTCCCGCACACCATATATTTT
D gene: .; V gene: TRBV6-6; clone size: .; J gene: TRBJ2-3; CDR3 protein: CASSYEGWVTDTQYF; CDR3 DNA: TGTGCCAGCAGTTACGAGGGTTGGGTCACAGATACGCAGTATTTT
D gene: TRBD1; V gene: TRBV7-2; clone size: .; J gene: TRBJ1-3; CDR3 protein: CASSAGQGVGNTIYF; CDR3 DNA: TGTGCCAGCAGCGCCGGACAGGGGGTCGGAAACACCATATATTTT
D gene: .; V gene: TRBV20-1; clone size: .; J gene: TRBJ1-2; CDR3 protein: CSARDPGGYTF; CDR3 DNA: TGCAGTGCTAGAGATCCTGGCGGCTACACCTTC
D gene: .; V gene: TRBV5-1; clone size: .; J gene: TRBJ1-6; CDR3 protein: CASRRAGANNSPLHF; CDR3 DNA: TGCGCCAGCAGGAGAGCCGGGGCCAATAATTCACCCCTCCACTTT
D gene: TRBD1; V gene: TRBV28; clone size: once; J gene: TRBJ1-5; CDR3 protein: CASSFQGGAVYQPQHF; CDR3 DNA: TGTGCCAGCAGTTTCCAGGGGGGCGCAGTATATCAGCCCCAGCATTTT
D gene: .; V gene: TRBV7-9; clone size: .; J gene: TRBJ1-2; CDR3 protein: CASSPPLTGGGYTF; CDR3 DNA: TGTGCCAGCAGCCCGCCCCTGACAGGAGGAGGCTACACCTTC